This T cell receptor (beta chain) was identified in a study of tissue T cells after allogeneic stem cell transplantation. General study findings and limits: Within patients, tissue anatomy strongly shaped TCR repertoire composition. Alloreactivity or antigen specificity of tissue TCRs was not determined; some clones might be host cells. Shared clones across patients were few; motif clustering revealed tissue-specific shared signatures.

A word on this clone: Its specificity is not known.

Data came from immunoSEQ multiplex PCR; TCRdb stores just in-frame clones and leaves some out. This sample has about 43,000 clones, with more than 90% found just once. Germline values: CDR1 SGDLS, CDR2 YYNGEE. CDR3 size: 15 residues. Trimming took 4 bases from V and 8 from J; bases not matched to a gene: 10. This sequence joins TRBV9 and TRBJ2-1; TRBD1 aligns across 9 bases. The receptor was isolated from a woman aged 40-75 years who later had graft-versus-host disease after an allogeneic stem cell transplant. Sequenced material: blood, taken before transplantation. CDR3 region: CASSLGGTGSHEQFF. DNA of the CDR3: TGTGCCAGCAGCCTAGGGGGGACAGGGAGCCATGAGCAGTTCTTC.